This paragraph reports one T cell receptor beta chain. The data stem from a study of blood T cell repertoires in COVID-19. The overall study: The analysed material was cDNA or gDNA that came from T cells, B-cell-depleted T cells, or PBMCs.

The Seattle patients, enrolled during active infection, were followed longitudinally. How the authors handled the data: Using reference gene primer amplification, nucleated cell counts were estimated. TCRdb's table, derived via immunoSEQ multiplex PCR, lists solely in-frame clones and lacks some. V, J and clone size are taken as reported in that table, and D and trimming were inferred from the DNA itself. Found here are almost 300,000 clones, approximately 89% of them singletons; the top ten hold around 10%. The V and J ends lost 3 bases and 5 bases respectively, with 11 bases between them. This CDR3 is 13 amino acids long. Germline V lookup: CDR1 SEHNR, CDR2 FQNEAQ (reference sequence).

The receptor comes from a woman younger than 45 with COVID-19, enrolled during active disease. This chain links TRBV7-9 with TRBJ2-7; D gene unclear. The sample taken for sequencing was peripheral blood. This CDR3 is CASSLGRLNEQYF. The CDR3 DNA follows: TGTGCCAGCAGCTTGGGCCGGCTTAACGAGCAGTACTTC.